Sequencing of this TCR beta chain was carried out in a study of blood T cell repertoires in COVID-19. About the study: T cells, B-cell-depleted T cells, or PBMCs provided the cDNA or gDNA that served as material.

TCRdb's table, derived via immunoSEQ multiplex PCR, lists solely in-frame clones and lacks some. The profile shows about 490,000 clones, 75% to 90% of them singletons. V shed 7 bases and J shed 2 bases, with 15 bases lying between them. This CDR3 is built from 14 residues. The germline V gene encodes CDR1 SGHRS and CDR2 YFSETQ. This clonotype originated in a human donor in a cohort sampled during active COVID-19. Sequencing input: peripheral blood. This rearrangement joins TRBV5-1 to TRBJ2-5; a possible D gene is TRBD2 (6 bases). The CDR3 reads CASRDSGGQETQYF. CDR3 bases: TGCGCCAGCCGGGACTCCGGTGGTCAAGAGACCCAGTACTTC.